This record covers a single TCR beta chain. The antigen remains unidentified. CD8+ and CD4+ T cells circulating in blood were sequenced for TCR beta. These data come from a study of CD8 T cells in Susac syndrome. Random hexamers were used to reverse transcribe the RNA input (roughly 0.5 to 1 ug). Amplification of the TCR beta CDR3 was carried out by immunoSEQ multiplex PCR, which spanned a total of 54 Vbeta and 13 Jbeta segments. One entry per CDR3 protein, called by TCRdb with MiXCR from the immunoSEQ multiplex PCR reads. The sample consists of over 150,000 distinct CDR3 sequences, roughly 94% of them appearing once. Study-wide points: The CD4+ T cell repertoires of Susac syndrome were found to show no clonal expansion.

Input material: CD4+ T cells from PBMCs. This clonotype originated in a human donor with Susac syndrome.

The CDR3 loop is CASSLDWGTQYF. The DNA for the CDR3 is TGTGCCAGCAGCTTGGACTGGGGTACGCAGTATTTT. The rearrangement links TRBV5-4 to TRBJ2-3; D remains ambiguous. The CDR3 is 12 residues long. Deletions cut 0 bases from V and 8 bases from J, with 7 bases between. CDR1 is SGHNT and CDR2 is YYREEE in the germline V gene (reference sequence).